This T cell receptor (beta chain) was identified during a study of T-cell memory formation after mild COVID-19. There are 17 residues in the CDR3. This clonotype was counted between two and nine times. Researchers used 5'RACE with constant-segment primers to make TCR alpha and TCR beta cDNA libraries that carry sample barcodes and UMIs. TCRdb re-derived calls from the 5' RACE reads in MiXCR, one entry per CDR3 protein. The table shows roughly 350,000 distinct CDR3 sequences, with roughly 13% occurring only once. Sequencing was performed on PBMCs or a T cell subset sorted from them (not recorded which). The sequence derives from a man aged 18 to 29 who had mild COVID-19 (a few samples of this study predate the infection). Cell type and time point are not known. The chain employs TRBV21-1 and TRBJ2-3; the tabulated D call, TRBD1, remains unverified against the DNA. TRBV21-1 constitutes a pseudogene. CDR3 DNA sequence: TGTGCCAGCAGCAGCCTTAGAGGGACAGGGAAAAAGGATACGCAGTATTTT. As protein: CASSSLRGTGKKDTQYF.